This T cell receptor (beta chain) originates from a study of tumor and adjacent non-tumor tissue in lung cancer. Study-wide background: The patients, about nine men and four to six women, were roughly 30 to 85 with stage I to III disease.

This sample's RNA came from whole unsorted tissue. Three rounds of nested PCR, following a modified ARM-PCR protocol, produced the TCRbeta library. Via MiXCR, TCRdb re-called the multiplex PCR reads, giving one row per CDR3 protein. The sample contains roughly 75,000 distinct CDR3 sequences, under 80% of which appear only once. Trimming took 1 base from V and 3 from J; bases not matched to a gene: 12. Germline V gives CDR1 SEHNR, CDR2 FQNEAQ (reference sequence). The CDR3 is 18 residues long. As concerns this clonotype: This clone may be a read error of a much larger clone one base away.

The V and J genes are TRBV7-9 and TRBJ2-1; TRBD2 aligns across 7 bases. The sequence was collected from a woman aged 45 to 65 with non-small cell lung cancer. What was sequenced was lung tumor tissue. The CDR3 region is CASSLGPEWASGYNEQFF. The CDR3 coding sequence is TGTGCCAGCAGCTTAGGTCCGGAATGGGCTAGCGGCTACAATGAGCAGTTCTTC.